The source of this TCR beta chain is a study of neurological immune-mediated disorders. This clonotype showed up many times. No antigen is known for it. The CDR3 is 14 amino acids. V was pared by 0 bases and J by 6 bases, with 12 bases between. From germline, CDR1 is MGHRA and CDR2 YSYEKL. Sample time point: longitudinal time-point 2. Maryland, USA blood bank volunteers served as healthy controls. Whole-study findings and limits: In HTLV-1-associated myelopathy, TCR clonal expansion was greatest, whereas multiple sclerosis had the least, falling below healthy controls.

TCRdb used MiXCR to reprocess the 5' RACE reads, holding one entry per CDR3 protein. This table holds 60,000 to 75,000 distinct CDR3 sequences, around a tenth found once. This rearrangement joins TRBV4-1 to TRBJ2-7; possibly TRBD2 for D (6 bases). Sequencing input: PBMCs. The TCR sequence derives from a man between 25 and 39 years old in good health. The CDR3 DNA reads as TGCGCCAGCAGCCAAGAAGGGCACGGGGGCGAGCAGTACTTC. This translates into CASSQEGHGGEQYF.